The subject of this entry is one T cell receptor beta chain. Antigen unknown. TCRdb keeps only in-frame clones here, not all; method: immunoSEQ multiplex PCR. Here the sample spans 65,000 to 95,000 clones, roughly nine tenths being singletons. The data originate from a study of OX40 agonist ivuxolimab in advanced cancers. About the research overall: Enrolled patients in dose escalation had cancers that were hepatocellular carcinoma, melanoma, renal cell or head and neck cancer. General study results and limits: At 0.1 to 3.0 mg/kg and by week 6, CD4+ and CD8+ T cells in the blood had expanded clonally.

The ends were cut back, 0 bases at V and 7 bases at J, with 13 bases in the middle. The CDR3 runs 15 residues. CDR1 and CDR2 (germline): LGHNA, YSLEER. The receptor comes from an adult with an advanced solid tumor such as melanoma, head and neck, liver or kidney cancer. The starting material was CD4+ or CD8+ T cells sorted from blood, obtained in a trial of the OX40 agonist ivuxolimab. The chain recombines TRBV4-3 with TRBJ1-3, with D possibly being TRBD1 (6 bases). For the CDR3, the DNA is TGCGCCAGCAGCCAAGAAGGGGGAACGGGGAACACCATATATTTT. This translates into CASSQEGGTGNTIYF.